This TCR beta chain was recorded in a study of T-cell memory formation after mild COVID-19. Looking at the study overall: The TCR clusters were mostly specific to one donor. Study-level findings and limits: CD4+ contracting clones lay mainly in CM and EM, CD8+ ones in EMRA. Some clones that responded were present in memory (sampled pre-infection), which suggests cross-reactive memory joined.

A few counts support this clonotype. Its specificity is unknown. Each CDR3 protein is one row after TCRdb ran MiXCR on the 5' RACE reads. The sample carries about 340,000 distinct CDR3 sequences, approximately 22% recorded once. What was sequenced was PBMCs or a T cell subset sorted from them (not recorded which). This TCR came from a man younger than 35 who had mild COVID-19 (a few samples of this study predate the infection). Cell type and time point are not known.

The CDR3 protein is CSVEDRWLSGSAFF. The DNA of the CDR3 is TGCAGCGTTGAAGATCGATGGCTGTCGGGGTCGGCTTTCTTT. V and J are TRBV29-1 and TRBJ1-1; D is ambiguous. The germline V gene has CDR1 SQVTM and CDR2 ANQGSEA. Trimming removed 0 bases from V and 11 bases from J, with 19 bases in between. The CDR3 is 14 residues long.